These 20 T cell receptor beta chains were sequenced from one sample in a study of T cell responses to AZD1222 COVID-19 vaccine. Measured with immunoSEQ multiplex PCR; TCRdb has only the in-frame clones, and not every one. The sample gives more than 80,000 clones, 75% to 90% of which show up once; roughly 5.1% is in the top ten. Sequenced material: peripheral blood, taken on day 0 of AZD1222 vaccination. These receptors all come from an adult in good health.

The chain joins TRBV12-3 or TRBV12-4 to TRBJ1-2, with D perhaps TRBD1 (5 bases). Trimming left V 6 bases short and J 6 bases short, with 14 bases between. This CDR3 comprises 13 residues. CDR3 amino acids: CASSLGGYNGYTF. The CDR3 DNA reads TGTGCCAGCAGCCTTGGGGGGTACAATGGCTACACCTTC.

The genes are TRBV4-3 and TRBJ2-7; 8 bases line up with TRBD1. The V gene's germline CDR1 is LGHNA and CDR2 YSLEER. The length of the CDR3 is 14 residues. The V and J ends lost 3 bases and 3 bases, in that order; junction bases with no gene match: 4. CDR3 in amino acids: CASSHRDRGYEQYF. As DNA, the CDR3 is TGCGCCAGCAGCCATCGAGACAGGGGCTACGAGCAGTACTTC.

This chain joins TRBV6-1 and TRBJ1-5, with 8 nucleotides matching TRBD1. The V and J ends lost 2 bases and 6 bases, in that order; junction bases with no gene match: 9. The CDR3 has 16 residues. The V gene's germline CDR1 is MNHNS and CDR2 SASEGT. In nucleotides, the CDR3 is TGTGCCAGCAGTGAATTAGAGACAGGGGTTCCTCAGCCCCAGCATTTT. Translation: CASSELETGVPQPQHF.

This clone was seen once. The rearrangement links TRBV10-2 to TRBJ2-1; 11 bases are a match to TRBD2. The CDR3 is 13 residues long. After removal of 6 bases from V and 7 bases from J, the junction contained 2 bases not matched to a gene. CDR1 WSHSY and CDR2 SAAADI come from the germline V gene. In DNA, the CDR3 is TGCGCCAGCAGACTAGCGGGAGCGAATGAGCAGTTCTTC. This translates into CASRLAGANEQFF.

The sample holds one count of this clone. The chain joins TRBV12-3 or TRBV12-4 to TRBJ1-1; no reliable D call. Trimming pared 5 bases from V and 4 bases from J, leaving 8 bases between. CDR3 length equals 12 residues. CDR3 in DNA: TGTGCCAGCAGTAAGGTGGGCACTGAAGCTTTCTTT. This gives the protein CASSKVGTEAFF.

V usage is TRBV3-1 (or the pseudogene TRBV3-2) and J usage is TRBJ1-3; D not certain. Germline-derived CDR1 and CDR2 are LGHDT and YNNKEL (reference sequence). Trimming took off 8 bases at V and 8 bases at J, with 10 bases between the two ends. This CDR3 spans 11 amino acids. Here the CDR3 reads CASGLADTIYF. Here the CDR3 DNA reads TGTGCCAGCGGTCTGGCGGACACCATATATTTT.

The V gene is TRBV3-1 (or the pseudogene TRBV3-2), the J gene TRBJ2-2; D not certain. From germline, CDR1 is LGHDT and CDR2 YNNKEL (reference sequence). With 5 bases removed from V and 7 bases from J, the gap between germline ends came to 5 bases. This CDR3 is 11 amino acids long. DNA for the CDR3: TGTGCCAGCAGCGTACACGGGGAGCTGTTTTTT. This sequence encodes CASSVHGELFF.

This chain uses TRBV7-9 with TRBJ1-2, with TRBD1 as a possible D gene (6 bases). Per the germline V gene, CDR1 is SEHNR and CDR2 is FQNEAQ (reference sequence). This CDR3 has 15 amino acids. Trimming removed 4 bases at V and 4 bases at J, with 16 bases between. The CDR3 is CASSSWGDNTYGYTF. Written as DNA, the CDR3 is TGTGCCAGCAGCTCTTGGGGGGACAACACCTATGGCTACACCTTC.

The chain carries TRBV18 and TRBJ2-5; 9 positions match TRBD1. The V gene end was trimmed by 6 bases and the J gene end by 4 bases; junction bases not matched to a gene: 9. Germline-derived CDR1 and CDR2 are KGHSH and LQKENI. The CDR3 length is 15 residues. The chain's CDR3 is CASSPGTGRRETQYF. The CDR3 region has the DNA TGTGCCAGCTCGCCCGGGACAGGGAGGAGAGAGACCCAGTACTTC.

This clone was found a few times. This chain's CDR3 is CASSRWSGANYGYTF. The CDR3 region has the DNA TGTGCCAGTAGTAGGTGGTCAGGGGCAAACTATGGCTACACCTTC. V is TRBV19 and J is TRBJ1-2; weak D call: TRBD1 (6 bases). Germline loops: CDR1 LNHDA, CDR2 SQIVND (reference sequence). V was trimmed by 4 bases and J by 2 bases, leaving 14 bases between them. The CDR3 is made up of 15 amino acids.

This clone turned up a few times. The gene calls are TRBV11-1 and TRBJ1-3; D gene unclear. Trimming pared 1 base from V and 2 bases from J, leaving 9 bases between. The length of the CDR3 is 15 residues. Germline CDR1 and CDR2: SGHAT and FQDESV (reference sequence). The CDR3 DNA reads TGTGCCAGCAGCTTAGAGACCGGAGCTGGAAACACCATATATTTT. It codes for CASSLETGAGNTIYF. The full variable domain, with the rest looked up from reference TRBV11-1 and TRBJ1-3, is EAEVAQSPRYKITEKSQAVAFWCDPISGHATLYWYRQILGQGPELLVQFQDESVVDDSQLPKDRFSAERLKGVDSTLKIQPAELGDSAMYLCASSLETGAGNTIYFGEGSWLTVV.

The V gene is TRBV7-6, the J gene TRBJ2-1, with 7 nucleotides matching TRBD2. This CDR3 has 15 amino acids. J gave up 5 bases and V 1 base, and 5 bases lay outside the gene matches. Germline V lookup: CDR1 SGHVS, CDR2 FNYEAQ. CDR3 DNA sequence: TGTGCCAGCAGCTTAGTACTAGCGACCAACAATGAGCAGTTCTTC. It yields the protein CASSLVLATNNEQFF.

The chain joins TRBV29-1 to TRBJ2-7; no definite D call. V lost 4 bases and J lost 0, with 7 bases in between. The CDR3 loop spans 12 amino acids. Germline CDR1 and CDR2: SQVTM and ANQGSEA. CDR3 region: CSVGRSSYEQYF. In DNA form, the CDR3 reads TGCAGCGTTGGCAGGAGCTCCTACGAGCAGTACTTC.

This clone occurred once. The V and J genes are TRBV18 and TRBJ2-3, with D uncertain. Per germline, CDR1 KGHSH and CDR2 LQKENI. The V end lost 5 bases, the J end lost 6 bases, and 12 bases lay between the germline ends. The CDR3 is made up of 13 amino acids. The CDR3 sequence is CASSGGERDTQYF. CDR3 bases: TGTGCCAGCTCAGGTGGGGAAAGGGATACGCAGTATTTT.

The rearrangement links TRBV5-5 to TRBJ1-2, with D possibly TRBD1 on 6 matching bases. Germline V CDR1 and CDR2: SGHKS, YYEKEE (reference sequence). CDR3 length equals 15 residues. V was shortened by 4 bases and J by 2 bases, with 15 bases between the two germline ends. CDR3 protein: CASSPTGAPNYGYTF. The DNA of the CDR3 is TGTGCCAGCAGCCCAACGGGGGCCCCCAACTATGGCTACACCTTC.

The chain carries TRBV3-1 (or the pseudogene TRBV3-2) and TRBJ1-1; D may be TRBD1 (6 bases). V was trimmed by 0 bases and J by 1 base, leaving 12 bases between them. CDR1 is LGHDT and CDR2 is YNNKEL in the germline V gene (reference sequence). The CDR3 covers 16 residues. CDR3 coding DNA: TGTGCCAGCAGCCAAGATTTGGACAGACCGAACACTGAAGCTTTCTTT. This gives the protein CASSQDLDRPNTEAFF.

This rearrangement joins TRBV28 to TRBJ2-1; D is unresolved. CDR1 MDHEN and CDR2 SYDVKM come from the germline V gene. CDR3 size: 14 residues. V was clipped by 4 bases and J by 0 bases, with 7 bases between them. CDR3 sequence reads: CASSYDSSYNEQFF. The DNA for the CDR3 is TGTGCCAGCAGTTACGACTCCTCCTACAATGAGCAGTTCTTC.

This clone was seen a single time. The chain employs TRBV5-1 and TRBJ1-2; TRBD1 matches at 9 bases. The V gene end was trimmed by 1 base and the J gene end by 4 bases; junction bases not matched to a gene: 5. This CDR3 region has 15 residues. Germline V lookup: CDR1 SGHRS, CDR2 YFSETQ. CDR3 residues: CASSLPSTGGYGYTF. CDR3 DNA: TGCGCCAGCAGCTTGCCTTCGACAGGGGGCTATGGCTACACCTTC.

The rearrangement uses TRBV19 and TRBJ1-2; possibly TRBD1 for D (6 bases). With 7 bases removed from V and 0 bases from J, the gap between germline ends came to 15 bases. Germline loops: CDR1 LNHDA, CDR2 SQIVND (reference sequence). The CDR3 is made up of 15 amino acids. Here the CDR3 reads CASNERDKPNYGYTF. CDR3 DNA sequence: TGTGCCAGTAATGAACGGGACAAACCTAACTATGGCTACACCTTC.

The rearrangement uses TRBV5-1 and TRBJ2-7, with a tentative D call TRBD2 (6 bases). Trimming took off 0 bases at V and 6 bases at J, with 10 bases between the two ends. Germline V gene data show CDR1 as SGHRS and CDR2 as YFSETQ. The CDR3 is 13 amino acids. The CDR3 here is CASSLGGGVEQYF. The CDR3 region has the DNA TGCGCCAGCAGCTTGGGAGGAGGGGTCGAGCAGTACTTC.